These T cell receptor beta chains were read from a single sample in a study of graft-versus-host responses after intestinal transplantation. Method: immunoSEQ multiplex PCR; TCRdb's copy keeps in-frame clones and lacks some. The sample consists of some 15,000 clones, 80% of them appearing once. This specimen was ileum tissue, taken 104 days after intestinal transplant. The receptors shown here come from a human patient who received an intestinal transplant, so some T cells may come from the graft donor. Each CDR3 is given with its conserved first and last residue. D genes are given only for firm matches. A clone size is listed for some rows: how often the clone was seen (once, few, many), or a class if it is expanded.

J gene,D gene,clone size,V gene,CDR3 DNA,CDR3 protein
TRBJ2-7,-,few,TRBV6-1,TGTGCCAGCAGTTCAACTCCCTACGAGCAGTACTTC,CASSSTPYEQYF
TRBJ2-1,-,-,TRBV23-1,TGCGCCAGCGGCCACAGGTTATACAATGAGCAGTTCTTC,CASGHRLYNEQFF
TRBJ1-4,-,-,TRBV4-3,TGCGCCAGCAGCCAAGATAGGGCGGCAGTTCAACTGTATGAAAAACTGTTTTTT,CASSQDRAAVQLYEKLFF
TRBJ2-1,TRBD2,-,TRBV6-4,TGTGCCAGCAGTCTGCGGGAGGGCTATGAGCAGTTCTTC,CASSLREGYEQFF
TRBJ2-7,-,-,TRBV5-4,TGTGCCAGCAGCTTGTGGGCCCGGGACCAGTACTTC,CASSLWARDQYF
TRBJ1-4,TRBD1,-,TRBV5-8,TGTGCCAGCAGCTTGGGGAACAGGGGGTTCCCTGAAAAACTGTTTTTT,CASSLGNRGFPEKLFF
TRBJ1-4,TRBD1,-,TRBV4-2,TGTGCCAGCAGCCATCCCATCCCCGGACAGGGGCCGTCAACTAATGAAAAACTGTTTTTT,CASSHPIPGQGPSTNEKLFF
TRBJ1-5,-,-,TRBV10-1,TGCGCCAGCTGTGAGCCAGGGACGGGGTGGGTAGGGGGGAGCAATCAGCCCCAGCATTTT,CASCEPGTGWVGGSNQPQHF
TRBJ2-1,-,few,TRBV6-6,TGTGCCAGCAGTTACTCGGGGGGAGCCACCAATGAGCAGTTCTTC,CASSYSGGATNEQFF
TRBJ2-1,-,once,TRBV25-1,TGTGCCAGCAGGGGGGGGGCCATCTACAATGAGCAGTTCTTC,CASRGGAIYNEQFF
TRBJ1-1,-,-,TRBV4-3,TGCGCCAGCAGCCAAGATCGGGGAGCTGAAGCTTTCTTT,CASSQDRGAEAFF
TRBJ1-2,-,-,TRBV6-1,TGTGCCAGCAGTGACAGGTTGGAGAGAGCGGGGGTCGATGGCTACACCTTC,CASSDRLERAGVDGYTF
TRBJ1-1,-,once,TRBV5-1,TGCGCCAGCAGTTTAGACGGCCTGAACACTGAAGCTTTCTTT,CASSLDGLNTEAFF
TRBJ1-4,TRBD1,-,TRBV30,TGTGCCTGGAGTGGACAGGGTGAAAAACTGTTTTTT,CAWSGQGEKLFF
TRBJ2-3,TRBD2,-,TRBV4-1,TGCGCCAGCAGCCAAGTTACTAGCGGGAGTGGCACAGATACGCAGTATTTT,CASSQVTSGSGTDTQYF
TRBJ1-5,-,-,TRBV2,TGTGCCAGCAGTGGGAGGGTCTACTATAGCAATCAGCCCCAGCATTTT,CASSGRVYYSNQPQHF
TRBJ2-3,TRBD2,-,TRBV28,TGTGCCAGCAGTTCCGTTTTTGCGGGAGGCACAGATACGCAGTATTTT,CASSSVFAGGTDTQYF
TRBJ2-3,TRBD1,-,TRBV7-3,TGTGCCAGCAGCCTGACAGGGACAGATACGCAGTATTTT,CASSLTGTDTQYF
TRBJ2-1,TRBD2,few,TRBV6-5,TGTGCCAGCAGTTCTAGCGGTAGCTCCTACAATGAGCAGTTCTTC,CASSSSGSSYNEQFF
TRBJ1-4,-,-,TRBV21-1,TGTGCCAGCAGCAGGGGGGACAGTAATGAAAAACTGTTTTTT,CASSRGDSNEKLFF
TRBJ2-1,-,-,TRBV13,TGCGCCAGCAGCCCCAGACTAGTTAACAATGAGCAGTTCTTC,CASSPRLVNNEQFF
TRBJ2-7,TRBD2,medium-sized,TRBV9,TGTGCCAGCAGCGCCGAGGGACTAGCGGACCCCTACGAGCAGTACTTC,CASSAEGLADPYEQYF
TRBJ2-1,-,-,TRBV12-5,TGTGCTAGTGGTTTGGTGACGTTTGAGTCCTACAATGAGCGGTTCTTC,CASGLVTFESYNERFF
TRBJ2-7,-,-,TRBV21-1,TGTGCCAGCAGCAAAGCCCCAGACAGGATCTACGAGCAGTACTTC,CASSKAPDRIYEQYF
TRBJ2-5,-,few,TRBV5-8,TGTGCCAGCAGCTTGGGTGCCCAAGAGACCCAGTACTTC,CASSLGAQETQYF
TRBJ2-1,-,-,TRBV18,TGTGCCAGCTCACCGAAGCGACAGGGGTACCTAGCGGGCTTCTACAATGAGCAGTTCTTC,CASSPKRQGYLAGFYNEQFF
TRBJ2-3,-,-,TRBV15,TGTGCCACCAGCAGAGAGATTTTCGGATTTACCCCAGATACGCAGTATTTT,CATSREIFGFTPDTQYF
TRBJ1-2,-,-,TRBV4-3,TGCGCCAGCAGCCAAGAGGTCTGGGGCTATGGCTACACCTTC,CASSQEVWGYGYTF